A single sample is the source of the 14 T cell receptor beta chains below, sequenced in a study of T-cell memory formation after mild COVID-19. Using its own MiXCR run on the 5' RACE reads, TCRdb lists one record per CDR3 protein. The sample holds around 510,000 distinct CDR3 sequences, roughly 21% seen once. Sequenced sample: PBMCs or a T cell subset sorted from them (not recorded which). The source of these receptors is an adult woman who had mild COVID-19 (a few samples of this study predate the infection). Cell type and time point are not known.

The gene calls are TRBV20-1 and TRBJ2-7; 9 bases map to TRBD2. Losses at the gene ends were 2 bases for V and 2 bases for J; bases not matched to a gene: 4. The CDR3 loop spans 14 amino acids. The germline CDR1 and CDR2 sequences are DFQATT and SNEGSKA (reference sequence). CDR3 DNA sequence: TGCAGTGCTAGACGTAGCGGGAGTGCCTACGAGCAGTACTTC. This codes for CSARRSGSAYEQYF.

The chain joins TRBV5-1 to TRBJ1-2, with TRBD1 matching 9 bases. The germline V gene has CDR1 SGHRS and CDR2 YFSETQ. This CDR3 is built from 14 residues. The J segment lost 8 bases and the V segment lost 1 base, leaving 6 bases of the junction unmatched. The CDR3 region is CASSLQDRGRGYTF. The CDR3 nucleotides read TGCGCCAGCAGCTTGCAGGACAGGGGCCGAGGCTACACCTTC.

This clonotype was seen a few times. The chain carries TRBV4-2 and TRBJ2-3, with 8 bases that match TRBD2. Germline loops: CDR1 LGHNA, CDR2 YNFKEQ. CDR3 length: 18 residues. Germline trimming cut 4 bases from V and 0 bases from J; bases unmatched to any gene: 12. CDR3 in amino acids: CASSLLLASGQSTDTQYF. CDR3 DNA: TGTGCCAGCAGCCTGCTACTCGCTAGCGGGCAAAGCACAGATACGCAGTATTTT.

There are a few counts of this clonotype. The V call is TRBV12-3 or TRBV12-4, the J call TRBJ1-5, with D possibly TRBD1 on 5 matching bases. The CDR3 covers 14 residues. The V end was cut by 7 bases, the J end by 4 bases, with 14 bases between. CDR3 residues: CASKGRQTNQPQHF. CDR3 bases: TGTGCCAGCAAAGGGCGACAGACTAATCAGCCCCAGCATTTT.

This clonotype was seen a few times. The CDR3 region is CASSVQLRGTGELFF. CDR3 nucleotide sequence: TGTGCCAGCAGCGTGCAGCTCCGGGGCACCGGGGAGCTGTTTTTT. This chain joins TRBV9 and TRBJ2-2; the D gene is possibly TRBD2 (5 bases). CDR3 size: 15 residues. Germline CDR1 reads SGDLS; CDR2 reads YYNGEE. V was shortened by 2 bases and J by 4 bases, with 12 bases between the two germline ends. Together with reference TRBV9 and TRBJ2-2, the CDR3 gives the full variable domain: DSGVTQTPKHLITATGQRVTLRCSPRSGDLSVYWYQQSLDQGLQFLIQYYNGEERAKGNILERFSAQQFPDLHSELNLSSLELGDSALYFCASSVQLRGTGELFFGEGSRLTVL.

This clonotype has only a few counts. V gene TRBV20-1 combines with J gene TRBJ1-3, with 10 bases identical to TRBD1. The CDR3 runs to 14 residues. Looked up from germline, CDR1 is DFQATT and CDR2 is SNEGSKA (reference sequence). After removal of 6 bases from V and 0 bases from J, the junction contained 2 bases not matched to a gene. The CDR3 bases are TGCAGTGCGCGACAGGGGGCCTCTGGAAACACCATATATTTT. Protein: CSARQGASGNTIYF.

The gene calls are TRBV4-1 and TRBJ1-2; unclear D gene. The length of the CDR3 is 13 residues. CDR1 and CDR2 (germline): MGHRA, YSYEKL. The V and J ends lost 1 base and 5 bases respectively, with 8 bases between them. The CDR3 reads CASSQVGGYGYTF. DNA for the CDR3: TGCGCCAGCAGCCAAGTGGGTGGTTATGGCTACACCTTC.

The chain combines TRBV12-3 or TRBV12-4 with TRBJ2-7; D not resolved. V lost 6 bases and J lost 0, with 9 bases in between. This CDR3 has 13 amino acids. The CDR3 sequence: CASRRMLSYEQYF. The CDR3 nucleotides read TGTGCCAGCAGAAGGATGCTCTCCTACGAGCAGTACTTC.

The chain combines TRBV24-1 with TRBJ1-1; D call uncertain. This CDR3 is built from 16 residues. The V gene's germline CDR1 is KGHDR and CDR2 SFDVKD. Trimming took 7 bases from V and 1 from J, leaving 18 bases between them. As DNA, the CDR3 is TGTGCCACCAGGAGGGAGTGGAGGGATCGGAACACTGAAGCTTTCTTT. Its translation is CATRREWRDRNTEAFF.

This chain uses TRBV21-1 with TRBJ2-6; the DNA was not compared with TRBD1, the D call given in the table. TRBV21-1 is a pseudogene. The CDR3 consists of 16 residues. CDR3 nucleotides: TGTGCCAGCTTGGGGGCTAGGGAATCTGGGGCCAACGTCCTGACTTTC. Its protein product is CASLGARESGANVLTF.

There are many counts of this clonotype. The rearrangement joins TRBV7-9 to TRBJ2-6; a possible D gene is TRBD2 (5 bases). The CDR3 is made up of 18 amino acids. V was trimmed by 7 bases and J by 0 bases, leaving 19 bases between them. Germline loops: CDR1 SEHNR, CDR2 FQNEAQ (reference sequence). The CDR3 spells CASTQKRHGVSGANVLTF. The CDR3 DNA reads as TGTGCCAGCACCCAGAAACGACACGGGGTCTCTGGGGCCAACGTCCTGACTTTC.

This chain joins TRBV12-3 or TRBV12-4 and TRBJ1-1; D might be TRBD1 (5 bases). CDR3 length: 14 residues. Trimming cost V 3 bases and J 1 base, with 9 bases left between them. CDR3 sequence (DNA): TGTGCCAGCAGTTTCGGGGACGGGAACACTGAAGCTTTCTTT. It codes for CASSFGDGNTEAFF.

The chain is built from TRBV11-2 and TRBJ1-1; D gene uncertain. The CDR3 totals 13 residues. Looked up from germline, CDR1 is SGHAT and CDR2 is FQNNGV. Trimming removed 5 bases at V and 3 bases at J, with 10 bases between. The CDR3 coding sequence is TGTGCCAGCAGCGCCTTCGGGGACACTGAAGCTTTCTTT. It yields the protein CASSAFGDTEAFF.

This chain joins TRBV7-3 and TRBJ2-5; 9 bases fit TRBD2. The CDR3 has 15 amino acids. The germline gives CDR1 SGHTA, CDR2 FQGTGA. V lost 4 bases and J lost 2; bases outside the gene matches: 5. The CDR3 is CASSSLGLAQETQYF. CDR3 nucleotides: TGTGCCAGCAGCTCCCTCGGACTAGCGCAAGAGACCCAGTACTTC.